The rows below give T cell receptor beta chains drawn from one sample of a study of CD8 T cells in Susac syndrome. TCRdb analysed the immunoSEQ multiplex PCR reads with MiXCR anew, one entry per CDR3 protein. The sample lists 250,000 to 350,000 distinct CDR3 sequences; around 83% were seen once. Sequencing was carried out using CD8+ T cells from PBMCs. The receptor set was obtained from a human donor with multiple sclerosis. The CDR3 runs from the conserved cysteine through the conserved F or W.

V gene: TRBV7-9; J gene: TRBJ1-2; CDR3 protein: CASSPYRAPNYGYTF
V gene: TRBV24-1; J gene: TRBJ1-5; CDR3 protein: CATSPGQELNQPQHF
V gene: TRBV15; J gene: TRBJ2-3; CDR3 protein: CATSGRGRAQDTQYF
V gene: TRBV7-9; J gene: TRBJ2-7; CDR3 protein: CASSWTPSYEQYF
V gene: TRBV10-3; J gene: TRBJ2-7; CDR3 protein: CAISEGLIYEQYF
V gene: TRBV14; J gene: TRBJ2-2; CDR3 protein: CASSQWAGLAGDTGELFF
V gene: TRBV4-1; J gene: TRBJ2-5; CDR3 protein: CASSQGRERGAQYF
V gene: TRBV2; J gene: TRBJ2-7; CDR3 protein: CASSDLSGQYEQYF
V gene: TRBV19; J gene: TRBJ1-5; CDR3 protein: CASSIARVWAYSNQPQHF
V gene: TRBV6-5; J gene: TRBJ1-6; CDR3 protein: CASSSDFGTDNSPLHF
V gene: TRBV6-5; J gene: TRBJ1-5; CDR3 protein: CASSYSRPGQGFNQPQHF
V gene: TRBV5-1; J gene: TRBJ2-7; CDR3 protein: CASSLEGGGLVPYEQYF
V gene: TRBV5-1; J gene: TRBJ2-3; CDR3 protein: CASSVASDNTDTQYF
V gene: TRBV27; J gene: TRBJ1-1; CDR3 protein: CASSPVPRDSHTEAFF
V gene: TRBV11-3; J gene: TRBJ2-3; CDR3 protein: CASSSKRSTDTQYF
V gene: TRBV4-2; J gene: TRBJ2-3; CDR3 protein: CASSPTTEGRTDTQYF
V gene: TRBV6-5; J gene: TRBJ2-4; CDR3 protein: CASSSLGGGKNIQYF
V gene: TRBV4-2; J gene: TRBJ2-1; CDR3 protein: CASSQDFGTDNEQFF
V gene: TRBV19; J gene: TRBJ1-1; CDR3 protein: CASSPQGQTVNTEAFF
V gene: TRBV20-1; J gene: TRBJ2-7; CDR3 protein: CSALGSRYEQYF
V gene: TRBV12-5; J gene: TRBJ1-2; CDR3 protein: CASGLTGGGYTF
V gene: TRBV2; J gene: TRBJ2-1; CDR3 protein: CASSEVGGPKEQFF
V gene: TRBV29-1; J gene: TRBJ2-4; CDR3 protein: CSVEDLEGNIQYF
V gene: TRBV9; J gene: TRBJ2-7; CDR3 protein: CASGGASSYEQYF
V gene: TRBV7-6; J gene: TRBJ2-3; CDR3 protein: CASSSRHGLAGLRTDTQYF
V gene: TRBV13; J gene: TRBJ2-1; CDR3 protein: CASSPQSAGGNNEQFF
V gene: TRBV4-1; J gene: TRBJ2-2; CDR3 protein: CASTDSLNTGELFF
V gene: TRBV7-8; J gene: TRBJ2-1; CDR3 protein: CASSLIGGSLEYNEQFF
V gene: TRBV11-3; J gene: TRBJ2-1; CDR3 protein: CASSLDSFSSYNEQFF